This TCR beta chain was captured in a study of T cells after yellow fever vaccination. Looking at the study overall: Fractions containing few cells were prepared with SMART-Seq v4 Ultra Low Input.

Each CDR3 protein gets one entry after TCRdb re-called the 5' RACE reads with MiXCR. The sample records fewer than 350,000 distinct CDR3 sequences, 8.7% being singletons. This clonotype was observed a handful of times. In germline, CDR1 is SGHAT, CDR2 FQNNGV. Trimming pared 6 bases from V and 0 bases from J, leaving 11 bases between. The CDR3 extends over 15 amino acids. This clonotype was obtained from a man aged 18 to 35 who received the YFV17D yellow fever vaccine. The chain recombines TRBV11-2 with TRBJ1-4; D gene uncertain. Specimen: PBMCs, collected on the day of the first yellow fever vaccination. The chain's CDR3 is CASRDTKATNEKLFF. The DNA for the CDR3 is TGTGCCAGCAGGGATACGAAAGCAACTAATGAAAAACTGTTTTTT. The entire variable domain, with the rest obtained from reference TRBV11-2 and TRBJ1-4, is as follows: EAGVAQSPRYKIIEKRQSVAFWCNPISGHATLYWYQQILGQGPKLLIQFQNNGVVDDSQLPKDRFSAERLKGVDSTLKIQPAKLEDSAVYLCASRDTKATNEKLFFGSGTQLSVL.